This T cell receptor beta chain was retrieved from a study of blood T cell repertoires in COVID-19. There are many counts of this clone. Per the germline V gene, CDR1 is SGDLS and CDR2 is YYNGEE. The CDR3 covers 15 residues. Trimming cost V 2 bases and J 0 bases, with 8 bases left between them. The method was immunoSEQ multiplex PCR; TCRdb's version includes in-frame clones alone and lacks a portion of them. The table includes roughly 220,000 clones, around 86% detected once. This TCR derives from a man between 60 and 70 years old with acute or convalescent COVID-19. This sequence joins TRBV9 and TRBJ2-2; tentative D call: TRBD1 (6 bases). The material sequenced was peripheral blood. Written as DNA, the CDR3 is TGTGCCAGCAGCGTGACAGGAGCGAACACCGGGGAGCTGTTTTTT. Amino acid sequence: CASSVTGANTGELFF.